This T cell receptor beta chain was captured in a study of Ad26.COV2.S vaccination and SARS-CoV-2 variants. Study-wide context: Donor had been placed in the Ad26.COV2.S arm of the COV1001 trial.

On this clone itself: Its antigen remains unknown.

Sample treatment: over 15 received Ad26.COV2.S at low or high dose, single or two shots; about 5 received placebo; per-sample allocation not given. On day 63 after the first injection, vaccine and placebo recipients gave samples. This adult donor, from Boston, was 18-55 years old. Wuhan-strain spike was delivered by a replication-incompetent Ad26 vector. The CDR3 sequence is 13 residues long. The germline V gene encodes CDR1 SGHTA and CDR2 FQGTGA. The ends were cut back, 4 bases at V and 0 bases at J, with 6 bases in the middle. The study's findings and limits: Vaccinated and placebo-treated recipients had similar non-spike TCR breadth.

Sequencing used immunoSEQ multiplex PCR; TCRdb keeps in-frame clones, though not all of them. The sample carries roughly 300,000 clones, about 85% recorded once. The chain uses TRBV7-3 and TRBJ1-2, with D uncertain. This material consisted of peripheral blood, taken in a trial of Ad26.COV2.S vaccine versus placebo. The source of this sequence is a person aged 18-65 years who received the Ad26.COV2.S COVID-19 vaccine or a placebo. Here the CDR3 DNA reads TGTGCCAGCAGCTCACAGCCTAACTATGGCTACACCTTC. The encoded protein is CASSSQPNYGYTF. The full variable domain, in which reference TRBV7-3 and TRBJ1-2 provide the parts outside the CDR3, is GAGVSQTPSNKVTEKGKYVELRCDPISGHTALYWYRQSLGQGPEFLIYFQGTGAADDSGLPNDRFFAVRPEGSVSTLKIQRTERGDSAVYLCASSSQPNYGYTFGSGTRLTVV.